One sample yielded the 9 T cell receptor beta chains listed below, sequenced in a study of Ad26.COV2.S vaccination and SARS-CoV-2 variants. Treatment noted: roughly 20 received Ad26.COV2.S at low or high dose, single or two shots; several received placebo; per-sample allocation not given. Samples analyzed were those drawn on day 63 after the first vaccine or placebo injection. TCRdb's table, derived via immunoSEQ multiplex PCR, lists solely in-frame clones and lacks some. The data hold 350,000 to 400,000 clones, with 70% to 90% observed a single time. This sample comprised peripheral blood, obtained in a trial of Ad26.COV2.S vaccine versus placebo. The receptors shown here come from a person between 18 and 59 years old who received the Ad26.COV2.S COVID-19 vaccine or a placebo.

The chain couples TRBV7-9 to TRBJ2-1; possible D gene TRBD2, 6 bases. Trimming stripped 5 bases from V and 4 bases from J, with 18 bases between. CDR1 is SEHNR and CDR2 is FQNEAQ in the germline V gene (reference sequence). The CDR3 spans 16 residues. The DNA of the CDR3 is TGTGCCAGCAGCCCCCGCCCTACCCGGGGGTACAATGAGCAGTTCTTC. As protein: CASSPRPTRGYNEQFF.

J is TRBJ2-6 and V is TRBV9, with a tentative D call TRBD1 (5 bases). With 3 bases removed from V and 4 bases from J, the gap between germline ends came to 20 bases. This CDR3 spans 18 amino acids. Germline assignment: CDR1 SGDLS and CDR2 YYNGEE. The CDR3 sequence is CASSARPDQGTGANVLTF. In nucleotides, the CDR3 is TGTGCCAGCAGCGCCCGTCCTGACCAGGGAACGGGGGCCAACGTCCTGACTTTC.

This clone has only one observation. The CDR3 DNA reads as TGTGCCAGCTCACCCCAGGCTCTCTCTGGAAACACCATATATTTT. Translating it yields CASSPQALSGNTIYF. This chain links TRBV18 with TRBJ1-3, with D unresolved. The germline gives CDR1 KGHSH, CDR2 LQKENI. The CDR3 sequence is 15 residues long. V was shortened by 3 bases and J by 0 bases, with 9 bases between the two germline ends. The whole variable domain, remainder taken from reference TRBV18 and TRBJ1-3, is NAGVMQNPRHLVRRRGQEARLRCSPMKGHSHVYWYRQLPEEGLKFMVYLQKENIIDESGMPKERFSAEFPKEGPSILRIQQVVRGDSAAYFCASSPQALSGNTIYFGEGSWLTVV.

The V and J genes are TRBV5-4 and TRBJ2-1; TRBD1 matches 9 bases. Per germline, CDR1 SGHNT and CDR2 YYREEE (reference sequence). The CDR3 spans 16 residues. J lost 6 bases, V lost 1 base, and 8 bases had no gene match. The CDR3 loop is CASSLTRDRVRNEQFF. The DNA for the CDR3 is TGTGCCAGCAGCTTGACTCGGGACAGGGTCCGCAATGAGCAGTTCTTC.

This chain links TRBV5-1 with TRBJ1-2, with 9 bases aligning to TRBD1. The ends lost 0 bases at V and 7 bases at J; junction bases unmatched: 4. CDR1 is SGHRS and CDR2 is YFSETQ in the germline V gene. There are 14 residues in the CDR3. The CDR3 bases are TGCGCCAGCAGCTTGGTACAGGGGGCGGTTGGCTACACCTTC. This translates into CASSLVQGAVGYTF.

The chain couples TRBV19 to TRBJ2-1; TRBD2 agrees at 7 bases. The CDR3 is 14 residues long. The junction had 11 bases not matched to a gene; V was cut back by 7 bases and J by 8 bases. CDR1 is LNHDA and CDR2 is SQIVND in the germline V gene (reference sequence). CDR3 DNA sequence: TGTGCCAGTAATCGTTACGGGGGGTCGGATGAGCAGTTCTTC. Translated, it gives CASNRYGGSDEQFF.

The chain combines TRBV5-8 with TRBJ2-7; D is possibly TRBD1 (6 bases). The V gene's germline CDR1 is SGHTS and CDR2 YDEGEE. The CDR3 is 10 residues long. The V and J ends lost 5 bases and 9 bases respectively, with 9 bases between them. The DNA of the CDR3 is TGTGCCAGCAGTGACAGGAGGCAGTACTTC. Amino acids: CASSDRRQYF. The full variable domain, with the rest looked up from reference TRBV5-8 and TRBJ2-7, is EAGVTQSPTHLIKTRGQQATLRCSPISGHTSVYWYQQALGLGLQFLLWYDEGEERNRGNFPPRFSGRQFPNYSSELNVNALELEDSALYLCASSDRRQYFGPGTRLTVT.

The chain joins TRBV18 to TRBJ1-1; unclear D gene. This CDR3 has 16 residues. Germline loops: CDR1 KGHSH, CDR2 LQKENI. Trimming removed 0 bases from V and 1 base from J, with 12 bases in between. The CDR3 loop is CASSPPVRTANTEAFF. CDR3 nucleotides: TGTGCCAGCTCACCACCGGTAAGAACAGCGAACACTGAAGCTTTCTTT.

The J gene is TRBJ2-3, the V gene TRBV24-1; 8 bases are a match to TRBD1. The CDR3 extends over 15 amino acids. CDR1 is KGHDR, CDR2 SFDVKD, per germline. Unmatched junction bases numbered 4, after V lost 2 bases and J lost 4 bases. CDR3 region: CATSDSRQGPDTQYF. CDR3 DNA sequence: TGTGCCACCAGTGATTCCCGACAGGGGCCAGATACGCAGTATTTT.